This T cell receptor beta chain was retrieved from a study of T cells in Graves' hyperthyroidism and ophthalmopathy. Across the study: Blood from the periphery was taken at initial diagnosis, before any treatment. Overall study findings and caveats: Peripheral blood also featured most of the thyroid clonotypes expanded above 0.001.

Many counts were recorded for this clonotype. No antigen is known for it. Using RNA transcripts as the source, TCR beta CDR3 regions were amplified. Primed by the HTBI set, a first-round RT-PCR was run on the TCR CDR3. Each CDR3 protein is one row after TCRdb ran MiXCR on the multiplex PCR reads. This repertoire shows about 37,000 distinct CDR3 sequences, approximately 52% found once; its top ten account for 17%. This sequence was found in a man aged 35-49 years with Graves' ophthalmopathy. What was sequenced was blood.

CDR3 loop: CASVQGSGAPLHF. DNA of the CDR3: TGTGCCAGCGTACAGGGGTCGGGGGCACCCCTCCACTTT. This rearrangement joins TRBV6-1 to TRBJ1-6, with 7 bases fitting TRBD1. This CDR3 comprises 13 residues. Trimming took 8 bases from V and 11 from J; bases not matched to a gene: 9. CDR1 MNHNS and CDR2 SASEGT come from the germline V gene.